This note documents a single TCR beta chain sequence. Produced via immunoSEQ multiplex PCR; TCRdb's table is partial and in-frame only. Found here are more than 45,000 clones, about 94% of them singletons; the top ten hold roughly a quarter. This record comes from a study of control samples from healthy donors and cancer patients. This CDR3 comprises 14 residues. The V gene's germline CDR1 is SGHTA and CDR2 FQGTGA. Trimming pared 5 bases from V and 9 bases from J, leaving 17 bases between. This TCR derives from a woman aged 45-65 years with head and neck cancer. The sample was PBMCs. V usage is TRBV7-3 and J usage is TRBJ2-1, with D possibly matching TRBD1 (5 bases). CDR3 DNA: TGTGCCAGCAGCCCGCAGCATCAGGGTACTGAGCAGTTCTTC. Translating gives CASSPQHQGTEQFF.